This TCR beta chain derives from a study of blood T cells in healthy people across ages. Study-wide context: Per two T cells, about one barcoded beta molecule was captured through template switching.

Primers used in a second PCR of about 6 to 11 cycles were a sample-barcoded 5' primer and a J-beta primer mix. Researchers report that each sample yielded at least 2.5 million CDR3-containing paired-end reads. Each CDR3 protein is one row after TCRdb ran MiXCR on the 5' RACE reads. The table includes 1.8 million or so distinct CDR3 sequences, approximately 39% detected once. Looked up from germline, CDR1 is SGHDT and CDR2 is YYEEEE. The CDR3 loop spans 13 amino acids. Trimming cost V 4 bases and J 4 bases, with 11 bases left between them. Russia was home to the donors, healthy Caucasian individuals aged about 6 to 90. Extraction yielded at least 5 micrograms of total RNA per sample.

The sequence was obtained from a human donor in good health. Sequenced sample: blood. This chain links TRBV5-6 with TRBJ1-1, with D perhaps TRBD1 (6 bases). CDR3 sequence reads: CASSDTGSTEAFF. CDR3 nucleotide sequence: TGTGCCAGCAGCGATACAGGGAGCACTGAAGCTTTCTTT.